These 25 T cell receptor beta chains were sequenced from one sample in a study of T cell responses to AZD1222 COVID-19 vaccine. Measured with immunoSEQ multiplex PCR; TCRdb has only the in-frame clones, and not every one. The sample has about 150,000 clones; approximately 93% are singletons. The sample in question was peripheral blood, obtained 28 days after the second AZD1222 dose. All receptors come from an adult who received the AZD1222 COVID-19 vaccine.

This chain uses TRBV4-3 with TRBJ1-5; D ambiguous. V lost 0 bases, J lost 3 bases, and 9 bases lay in between. The CDR3 is 15 residues long. Germline CDR1 and CDR2: LGHNA and YSLEER. The DNA for the CDR3 is TGCGCCAGCAGCCAAGATAGAGGGATCAATCAGCCCCAGCATTTT. Its protein product is CASSQDRGINQPQHF.

This clone was counted a single time. This chain links TRBV7-3 with TRBJ2-3; 10 nucleotides match TRBD1. The CDR3 covers 17 residues. Per the germline V gene, CDR1 is SGHTA and CDR2 is FQGTGA. With 7 bases clipped from V and 0 bases from J, the junction kept 10 bases outside the gene matches. CDR3: CASNLPGDRGSTDTQYF. The CDR3 bases are TGTGCCAGCAACTTGCCCGGGGACAGGGGAAGCACAGATACGCAGTATTTT.

The CDR3 region is CASSLGGAGGYTF. In nucleotides, the CDR3 is TGCGCCAGCAGCTTAGGTGGCGCGGGGGGCTACACCTTC. The rearrangement uses TRBV5-1 and TRBJ1-2; D call uncertain. Per germline, CDR1 SGHRS and CDR2 YFSETQ. The CDR3 is made up of 13 amino acids. V lost 2 bases and J 8 bases, leaving 13 bases between the germline ends. The variable domain in full, completed from reference TRBV5-1 and TRBJ1-2, reads KAGVTQTPRYLIKTRGQQVTLSCSPISGHRSVSWYQQTPGQGLQFLFEYFSETQRNKGNFPGRFSGRQFSNSRSEMNVSTLELGDSALYLCASSLGGAGGYTFGSGTRLTVV.

J is TRBJ2-2 and V is TRBV10-3, with 13 bases identical to TRBD2. Per germline, CDR1 ENHRY and CDR2 SYGVKD. The CDR3 is made up of 20 amino acids. V gave up 3 bases and J gave up 4 bases; unmatched junction bases: 14. The CDR3 protein is CAISDAGLAGNFGVTGELFF. The CDR3 DNA follows: TGTGCCATCAGTGATGCGGGACTAGCGGGGAATTTCGGAGTCACCGGGGAGCTGTTTTTT.

The V and J genes are TRBV5-6 and TRBJ1-2, with D possibly TRBD1 on 6 matching bases. Per the germline V gene, CDR1 is SGHDT and CDR2 is YYEEEE. The V gene lost 1 base and the J gene lost 2 bases, with 12 bases spanning the gap. The CDR3 has 15 amino acids. The CDR3 DNA is TGTGCCAGCAGCTTGAGACAGGCCGAAAACTATGGCTACACCTTC. Its protein product is CASSLRQAENYGYTF.

V gene TRBV6-1 combines with J gene TRBJ2-7, with D hard to call. V lost 0 bases and J 4 bases, leaving 16 bases between the germline ends. The length of the CDR3 is 16 residues. Germline V lookup: CDR1 MNHNS, CDR2 SASEGT. CDR3 DNA: TGTGCCAGCAGTGAAGCGGTGGGTACACCCCGGTACGAGCAGTACTTC. Protein product: CASSEAVGTPRYEQYF.

This clone showed up just a few times. This chain connects TRBV3-1 (or the pseudogene TRBV3-2) to TRBJ1-3; the D gene is possibly TRBD1 (6 bases). Trimming left V 0 bases short and J 0 bases short, with 15 bases between. Germline-derived CDR1 and CDR2 are LGHDT and YNNKEL (reference sequence). The CDR3 is 18 amino acids. CDR3 loop: CASSQDPRDTYSGNTIYF. CDR3 sequence (DNA): TGTGCCAGCAGCCAAGACCCAAGGGACACCTACTCTGGAAACACCATATATTTT.

This clone has more than one count but fewer than ten. The chain links TRBV9 to TRBJ1-2; D gene ambiguous. Germline lookup yields CDR1 SGDLS and CDR2 YYNGEE. The CDR3 length is 14 residues. Trimming cost V 3 bases and J 5 bases, with 14 bases left between them. CDR3 loop: CASSDGRLSYGYTF. The CDR3, as DNA: TGTGCCAGCAGCGACGGGCGTCTGAGTTATGGCTACACCTTC.

This sequence joins TRBV2 and TRBJ2-7; 11 bases align to TRBD2. Germline values: CDR1 SNHLY, CDR2 FYNNEI. The CDR3 has 15 residues. J lost 0 bases, V lost 6 bases, and 4 bases had no gene match. The CDR3 nucleotides are TGTGCCAGCAGGGGACTAGCGGTATTCTCCTACGAGCAGTACTTC. Protein sequence: CASRGLAVFSYEQYF.

This CDR3 is CASSSLGGTDTQYF. The CDR3 bases are TGTGCCAGCAGCTCCCTGGGAGGCACAGATACGCAGTATTTT. The chain is built from TRBV13 and TRBJ2-3, with D tentatively TRBD2 (5 bases). This CDR3 region has 14 residues. Germline assignment: CDR1 PRHDT and CDR2 FYEKMQ (reference sequence). V lost 4 bases to trimming and J lost 1 base, with 9 bases between them.

The V gene is TRBV7-2, the J gene TRBJ2-3; 7 nucleotides match TRBD2. Trimming removed 0 bases from V and 1 base from J; junction bases left unmatched: 13. The length of the CDR3 is 19 residues. The germline CDR1 and CDR2 sequences are SGHTA and FQGNSA. The CDR3 bases are TGTGCCAGCAGCTTAGCTGGGCGCGGGAGTCACACGGGCACAGATACGCAGTATTTT. Protein sequence: CASSLAGRGSHTGTDTQYF.

This sequence joins TRBV10-2 and TRBJ1-2, with unresolved D. Germline V gene data show CDR1 as WSHSY and CDR2 as SAAADI. The length of the CDR3 is 15 residues. V gave up 0 bases and J gave up 2 bases, with 10 bases separating them. The CDR3 DNA reads as TGCGCCAGCAGTGAGTCGGGTCTGACCAACTATGGCTACACCTTC. It encodes CASSESGLTNYGYTF.

In its sample, this clone was seen a few times. This chain connects TRBV6-5 to TRBJ2-7, with D possibly matching TRBD2 (5 bases). Trimming left V 6 bases short and J 0 bases short, with 15 bases between. Germline-derived CDR1 and CDR2 are MNHEY and SVGAGI. The length of the CDR3 is 15 residues. CDR3 sequence reads: CASSKEEVFSYEQYF. DNA of the CDR3: TGTGCCAGCAGCAAAGAGGAGGTCTTCTCCTACGAGCAGTACTTC.

V usage is TRBV18 and J usage is TRBJ1-1; tentatively, D is TRBD1 (5 bases). The CDR3 runs to 15 residues. In germline, CDR1 is KGHSH, CDR2 LQKENI. Trimming took 3 bases from V and 0 from J, leaving 11 bases between them. The CDR3 protein is CASSPIDSMNTEAFF. The CDR3, as DNA: TGTGCCAGCTCACCGATTGACAGCATGAACACTGAAGCTTTCTTT.

The rearrangement joins TRBV7-9 to TRBJ2-7, with TRBD1 as a possible D gene (6 bases). Trimming cost V 4 bases and J 1 base, with 11 bases left between them. The CDR3 has 14 residues. Germline V lookup: CDR1 SEHNR, CDR2 FQNEAQ (reference sequence). The chain's CDR3 is CASSSMTGSYEQYF. CDR3 nucleotide sequence: TGTGCCAGCAGCTCAATGACAGGATCCTACGAGCAGTACTTC.

V is TRBV25-1 and J is TRBJ1-2; 9 nucleotides match TRBD1. V gave up 3 bases and J gave up 2 bases; unmatched junction bases: 13. The CDR3 runs 18 residues. The germline V gene has CDR1 MGHDK and CDR2 SYGVNS. The CDR3 loop is CASSDLDRGGIPNYGYTF. CDR3 nucleotides: TGTGCCAGCAGTGACTTGGACAGGGGCGGAATCCCAAACTATGGCTACACCTTC.

The chain carries TRBV28 and TRBJ2-5; D may be TRBD1 (5 bases). Germline assignment: CDR1 MDHEN and CDR2 SYDVKM. The CDR3 length is 15 residues. Trimming stripped 3 bases from V and 5 bases from J, with 16 bases between. As DNA, the CDR3 is TGTGCCAGCAGTTTTTCCCAGGGCCCAGCGGAGACCCAGTACTTC. Translation: CASSFSQGPAETQYF.

This clone was seen once. The chain joins TRBV4-1 to TRBJ2-3; 11 positions match TRBD2. The CDR3 covers 20 residues. Germline trimming cut 3 bases from V and 6 bases from J; bases unmatched to any gene: 20. The V gene's germline CDR1 is MGHRA and CDR2 YSYEKL. Here the CDR3 reads CASSQILAGGFSSPADTQYF. The CDR3, as DNA: TGCGCCAGCAGCCAGATATTAGCGGGAGGGTTTTCATCTCCCGCGGATACGCAGTATTTT.

This chain links TRBV15 with TRBJ1-5; D gene unclear. V lost 0 bases and J 2 bases, leaving 11 bases between the germline ends. Looked up from germline, CDR1 is LNHNV and CDR2 is YYDKDF (reference sequence). The CDR3 is 16 amino acids. CDR3 sequence: CATSRDWSRGNQPQHF. In DNA form, the CDR3 reads TGTGCCACCAGCAGAGATTGGTCTAGAGGCAATCAGCCCCAGCATTTT.

The J gene is TRBJ2-7, the V gene TRBV5-1; possibly TRBD1 or TRBD2 for D (7 bases each). CDR1 SGHRS and CDR2 YFSETQ come from the germline V gene. The CDR3 consists of 17 residues. Trimming removed 4 bases at V and 5 bases at J, with 25 bases between. The CDR3 reads CASSPSGGQTSLHEQYF. In DNA form, the CDR3 reads TGCGCCAGCAGCCCCTCGGGGGGACAGACTAGCCTCCACGAGCAGTACTTC.

CDR3 DNA: TGCGCCAGCAGCTTCGGACAGGGGGCAAATGAGCAGTTCTTC. Amino acids: CASSFGQGANEQFF. This sequence joins TRBV5-1 and TRBJ2-1, with 11 nucleotides matching TRBD1. With V trimmed by 2 bases and J by 7 bases, 2 bases remained unmatched. The CDR3 contains 14 residues. CDR1 and CDR2 (germline): SGHRS, YFSETQ.

The chain uses TRBV7-9 and TRBJ1-2, with D perhaps TRBD1 (5 bases). The V gene's germline CDR1 is SEHNR and CDR2 FQNEAQ (reference sequence). CDR3 length: 15 amino acids. Trimming removed 3 bases at V and 5 bases at J, with 16 bases between. The CDR3 region is CASSFYSGESYGYTF. The CDR3 DNA reads TGTGCCAGCAGCTTTTATTCGGGGGAAAGTTATGGCTACACCTTC.

This clone was recorded once. The rearrangement uses TRBV19 and TRBJ2-2; D gene ambiguous. V shed 3 bases and J shed 1 base, with 9 bases lying between them. The CDR3 spans 15 residues. Germline V CDR1 and CDR2: LNHDA, SQIVND (reference sequence). The CDR3 protein is CASSIGPLNTGELFF. CDR3 bases: TGTGCCAGTAGTATCGGCCCGCTGAACACCGGGGAGCTGTTTTTT.

The chain combines TRBV10-3 with TRBJ1-2; D remains ambiguous. Germline V lookup: CDR1 ENHRY, CDR2 SYGVKD. V lost 8 bases, J lost 6 bases, and 13 bases lay in between. This CDR3 comprises 12 residues. For the CDR3, the DNA is TGTGCCATCCAGCCAGGTGGAGATGGCTACACCTTC. Translation: CAIQPGGDGYTF.

The chain links TRBV2 to TRBJ1-1; D unresolved. Germline lookup yields CDR1 SNHLY and CDR2 FYNNEI. Trimming removed 2 bases from V and 0 bases from J, with 10 bases in between. The CDR3 spans 15 residues. CDR3 sequence reads: CASSERGGLNTEAFF. CDR3 coding DNA: TGTGCCAGCAGTGAACGTGGCGGGCTGAACACTGAAGCTTTCTTT.